The source of this T cell receptor (beta chain) is a study of blood T cell repertoires in COVID-19. Background on the study: In each case, the material was cDNA or gDNA derived from T cells, B-cell-depleted T cells, or PBMCs.

Method: immunoSEQ multiplex PCR; TCRdb's copy keeps in-frame clones and lacks some. The sample comprises over 150,000 clones, 70% to 85% of which are singletons, and 6.9% rests with the top ten. CDR1 is KGHSH and CDR2 is LQKENI in the germline V gene. Trimming took 6 bases from V and 2 from J; bases not matched to a gene: 8. CDR3 length: 15 residues. This receptor was identified in a man older than 75 with COVID-19, enrolled during active disease. This chain links TRBV18 with TRBJ2-7, with 9 bases identical to TRBD1. The sequenced material came from peripheral blood. The CDR3 region is CASSGPDRGTYEQYF. CDR3 DNA sequence: TGTGCCAGCTCGGGGCCCGACAGGGGGACCTACGAGCAGTACTTC.